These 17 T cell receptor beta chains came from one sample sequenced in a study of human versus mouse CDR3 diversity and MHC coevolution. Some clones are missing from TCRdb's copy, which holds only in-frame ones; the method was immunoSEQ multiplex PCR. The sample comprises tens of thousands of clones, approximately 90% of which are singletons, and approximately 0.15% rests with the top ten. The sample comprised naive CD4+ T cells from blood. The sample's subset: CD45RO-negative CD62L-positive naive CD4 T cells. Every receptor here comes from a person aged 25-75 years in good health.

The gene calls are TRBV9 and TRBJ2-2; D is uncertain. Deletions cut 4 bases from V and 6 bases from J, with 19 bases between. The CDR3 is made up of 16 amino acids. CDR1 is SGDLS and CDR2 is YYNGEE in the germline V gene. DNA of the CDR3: TGTGCCAGCAGCCCAGAACTCCGTGAGGTTGCCGGGGAGCTGTTTTTT. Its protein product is CASSPELREVAGELFF. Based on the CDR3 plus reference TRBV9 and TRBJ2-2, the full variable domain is DSGVTQTPKHLITATGQRVTLRCSPRSGDLSVYWYQQSLDQGLQFLIQYYNGEERAKGNILERFSAQQFPDLHSELNLSSLELGDSALYFCASSPELREVAGELFFGEGSRLTVL.

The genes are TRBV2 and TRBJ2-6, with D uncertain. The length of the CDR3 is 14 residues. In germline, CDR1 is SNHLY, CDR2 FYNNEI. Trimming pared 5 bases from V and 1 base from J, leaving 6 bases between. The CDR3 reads CASSLRSGANVLTF. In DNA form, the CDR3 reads TGTGCCAGCAGTCTCAGATCTGGGGCCAACGTCCTGACTTTC.

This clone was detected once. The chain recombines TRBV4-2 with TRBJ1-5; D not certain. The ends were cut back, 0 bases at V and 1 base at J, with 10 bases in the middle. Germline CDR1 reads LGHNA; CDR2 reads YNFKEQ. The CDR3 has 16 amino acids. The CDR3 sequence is CASSQDWSGSNQPQHF. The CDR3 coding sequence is TGTGCCAGCAGCCAAGATTGGTCGGGAAGCAATCAGCCCCAGCATTTT.

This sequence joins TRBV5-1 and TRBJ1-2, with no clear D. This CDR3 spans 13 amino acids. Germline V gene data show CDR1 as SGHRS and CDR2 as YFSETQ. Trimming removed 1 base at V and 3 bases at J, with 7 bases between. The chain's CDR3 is CASSLSEDYGYTF. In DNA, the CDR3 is TGCGCCAGCAGCTTGTCCGAGGACTATGGCTACACCTTC.

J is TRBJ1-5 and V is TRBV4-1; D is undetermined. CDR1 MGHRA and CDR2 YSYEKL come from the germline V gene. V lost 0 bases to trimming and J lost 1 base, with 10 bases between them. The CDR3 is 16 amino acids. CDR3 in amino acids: CASSQDGGGSNQPQHF. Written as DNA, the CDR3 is TGCGCCAGCAGCCAAGATGGAGGAGGGAGCAATCAGCCCCAGCATTTT.

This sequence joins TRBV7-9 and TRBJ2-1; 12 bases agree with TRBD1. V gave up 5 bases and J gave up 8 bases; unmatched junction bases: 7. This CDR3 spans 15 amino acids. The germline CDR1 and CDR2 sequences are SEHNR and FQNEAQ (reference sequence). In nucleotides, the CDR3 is TGTGCCAGCAGCCGCGGGACAGGGGGCGATTATGAGCAGTTCTTC. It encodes CASSRGTGGDYEQFF.

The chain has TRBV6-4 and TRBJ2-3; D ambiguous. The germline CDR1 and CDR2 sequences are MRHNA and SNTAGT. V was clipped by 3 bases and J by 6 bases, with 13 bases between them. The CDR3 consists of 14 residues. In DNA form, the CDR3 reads TGTGCCAGCAGTGAAGACCGATCCGGGGATACGCAGTATTTT. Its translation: CASSEDRSGDTQYF.

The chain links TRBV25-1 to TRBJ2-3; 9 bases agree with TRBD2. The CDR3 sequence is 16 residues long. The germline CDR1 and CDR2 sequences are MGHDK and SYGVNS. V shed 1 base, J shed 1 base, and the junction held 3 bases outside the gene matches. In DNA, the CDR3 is TGTGCCAGCAGTGAATTGACTAGCGGTGGCACAGATACGCAGTATTTT. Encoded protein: CASSELTSGGTDTQYF.

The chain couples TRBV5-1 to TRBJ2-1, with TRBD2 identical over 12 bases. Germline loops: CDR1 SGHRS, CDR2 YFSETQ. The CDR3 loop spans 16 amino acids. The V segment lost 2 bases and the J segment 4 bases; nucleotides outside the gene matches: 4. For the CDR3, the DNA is TGCGCCAGCAGCTTCAGTGGGACTAGCGGGTACAATGAGCAGTTCTTC. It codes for CASSFSGTSGYNEQFF.

This chain's CDR3 is CASRGGQLTEAFF. In nucleotides, the CDR3 is TGTGCCAGCAGGGGGGGACAGCTCACTGAAGCTTTCTTT. The genes are TRBV2 and TRBJ1-1; TRBD1 matches at 7 bases. The CDR3 loop spans 13 amino acids. CDR1 and CDR2 (germline): SNHLY, FYNNEI. Trimming removed 6 bases from V and 4 bases from J; junction bases left unmatched: 5.

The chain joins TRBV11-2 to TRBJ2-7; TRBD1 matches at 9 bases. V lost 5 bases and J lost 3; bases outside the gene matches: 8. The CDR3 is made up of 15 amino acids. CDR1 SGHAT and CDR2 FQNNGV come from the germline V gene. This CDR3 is CASSSPGQGSYEQYF. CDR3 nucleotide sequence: TGTGCCAGCAGCAGCCCGGGACAGGGAAGCTACGAGCAGTACTTC. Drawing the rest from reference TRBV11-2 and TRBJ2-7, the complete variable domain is EAGVAQSPRYKIIEKRQSVAFWCNPISGHATLYWYQQILGQGPKLLIQFQNNGVVDDSQLPKDRFSAERLKGVDSTLKIQPAKLEDSAVYLCASSSPGQGSYEQYFGPGTRLTVT.

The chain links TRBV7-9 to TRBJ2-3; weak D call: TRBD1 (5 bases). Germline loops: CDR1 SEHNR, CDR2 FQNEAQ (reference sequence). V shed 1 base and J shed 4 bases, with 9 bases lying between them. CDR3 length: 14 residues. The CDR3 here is CASSLEAGPDTQYF. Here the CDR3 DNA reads TGTGCCAGCAGCTTAGAGGCAGGGCCAGATACGCAGTATTTT.

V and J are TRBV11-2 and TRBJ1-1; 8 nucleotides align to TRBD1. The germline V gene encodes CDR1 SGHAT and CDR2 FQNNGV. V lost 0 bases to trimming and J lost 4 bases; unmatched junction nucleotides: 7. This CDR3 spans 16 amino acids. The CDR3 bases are TGTGCCAGCAGCTTAGATGGAAGAGACAGGGGCACTGAAGCTTTCTTT. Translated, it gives CASSLDGRDRGTEAFF. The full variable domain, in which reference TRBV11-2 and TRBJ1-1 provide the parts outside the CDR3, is EAGVAQSPRYKIIEKRQSVAFWCNPISGHATLYWYQQILGQGPKLLIQFQNNGVVDDSQLPKDRFSAERLKGVDSTLKIQPAKLEDSAVYLCASSLDGRDRGTEAFFGQGTRLTVV.

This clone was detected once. CDR3: CASSRDNYEQYF. The CDR3 DNA reads TGTGCCAGCAGTCGGGACAACTACGAGCAGTACTTC. The rearrangement links TRBV5-4 to TRBJ2-5, with D possibly being TRBD1 (6 bases). The DNA end is a closer match to TRBJ2-7, so the J assignment may be wrong. CDR1 is SGHNT and CDR2 is YYREEE in the germline V gene (reference sequence). The CDR3 extends over 12 amino acids.

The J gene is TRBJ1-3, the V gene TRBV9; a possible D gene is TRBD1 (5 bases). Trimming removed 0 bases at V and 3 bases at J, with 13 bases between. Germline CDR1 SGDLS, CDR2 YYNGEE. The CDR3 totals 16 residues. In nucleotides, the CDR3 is TGTGCCAGCAGCGTAGAAGGGACTCTCGATGGAAACACCATATATTTT. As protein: CASSVEGTLDGNTIYF.

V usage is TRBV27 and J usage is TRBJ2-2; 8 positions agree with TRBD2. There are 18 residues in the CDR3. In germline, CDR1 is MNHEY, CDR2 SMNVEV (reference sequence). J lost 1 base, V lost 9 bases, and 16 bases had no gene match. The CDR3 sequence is CARPGAAGGYKNTGELFF. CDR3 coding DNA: TGTGCCAGGCCCGGGGCGGCGGGGGGTTACAAGAACACCGGGGAGCTGTTTTTT.

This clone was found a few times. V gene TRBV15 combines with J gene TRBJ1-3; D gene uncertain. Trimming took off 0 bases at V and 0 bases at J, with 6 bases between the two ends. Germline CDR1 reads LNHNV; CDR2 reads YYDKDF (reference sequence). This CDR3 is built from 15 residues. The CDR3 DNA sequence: TGTGCCACCAGCAGAGAACCAGACTCTGGAAACACCATATATTTT. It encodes CATSREPDSGNTIYF. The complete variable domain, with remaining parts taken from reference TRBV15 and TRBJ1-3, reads DAMVIQNPRYQVTQFGKPVTLSCSQTLNHNVMYWYQQKSSQAPKLLFHYYDKDFNNEADTPDNFQSRRPNTSFCFLDIRSPGLGDTAMYLCATSREPDSGNTIYFGEGSWLTVV.